This TCR beta chain stems from a study of cytomegalovirus exposure and HLA in healthy donors (TCRdb year 2017). The study in broad terms: An earlier analysis of more than 550 of the donors reported about 280 Gb of sequence data and 117 million unique TCR beta sequences obtained from around 190 million T cells. In the later analysis, no new phenotypic data were used to find candidate immune exposures; instead, reliance was placed on TCR beta sequences and their occurrence across donors. The study aimed to test whether signatures of past pathogen exposure could be identified by cataloging public T cell receptors. Of the 300 to 500 genotyped donors, less than 85% were placed in the genetic ancestry cluster associated with self-reported Caucasian donors. The study combined high-throughput TCR immunosequencing, statistical association of individual TCRs with disease status, and machine learning to predict cytomegalovirus infection status. Several DR-DQ haplotypes were handled as single units for association and clustering because linkage in the cohort was strong. All discovery cohort repertoires had been generated using a single sequencing platform. A later analysis re-examined previously published TCR beta repertoires from around 670 donors and added high-resolution HLA genotyping to investigate patterns of TCR occurrence. In an earlier analysis of more than 550 of the donors, high-throughput TCR beta sequencing was used to judge whether each TCR beta V gene segment behaved as functional or pseudogenic. Alongside the repertoire data, information on donor age, sex, ethnicity and CMV serostatus was compiled. The number of typed donors differed by locus: about 620-640 for A, B, C, DRB1 and DQB1; some 500 for DQA1; around 580 for DPA1; and 450 to 480 for DPB1. Across some 400 genotyped donors of the cohort, an average of roughly 230,000 unique TCR beta nucleotide sequences per donor were sequenced, and 15% to 20% of those sequences were non-productive. About 300 gigabases of sequencing data and 70 million to 85 million unique TCR sequences were included in an early release covering 550 to 800 HLA-typed donors. Both class I and class II loci were covered by HLA typing, at four-digit resolution. In a later genetic analysis, genome-wide SNP genotypes for about 65% of the roughly 700 donors were used, and that subset was treated as a discovery cohort. The T cell repertoires of around 670 subjects were profiled by immunosequencing and related to cytomegalovirus serostatus. Along with the roughly 700-subject first cohort, a separate validation cohort of over a hundred different subjects was used. The study at large found these results: A further reported finding was that TCR beta sequences accurately predicted the HLA-A and HLA-B alleles for most subjects in the first cohort. Most TCR sequences were seen in very few donors, while some public TCRs were found in many individuals. A later analysis found that TCR association rates varied across HLA loci, with DRB1 alleles showing the most associated TCRs and HLA-C alleles the fewest. Sequencing depth was assumed to be roughly uniform across donors in the presence/absence analyses, though that assumption may not hold. In a later analysis, most CMV-associated TCR beta chains were found to appear HLA-restricted, with HLA associations seemingly driven largely by CMV exposure. In both the original and validation cohorts, the classifier was reported to diagnose cytomegalovirus status with high specificity and sensitivity. A total of 164 TCR beta chains were listed by the study as associated with cytomegalovirus. Immune exposure information for the cohort was limited to CMV serostatus. Some IMGT-functional V segments, including TRBV6-2 and TRBV6-3, could not be distinguished by the 87-base-pair reads and were therefore excluded. A group of highly shared sequence variants was considered likely to be a technical artifact of the sequencing pipeline. Several of the top co-occurrence clusters appeared to be linked to parvovirus B19, influenza, CMV and Epstein-Barr virus, according to a later analysis. Because counts were too low, around 18 rarely observed V segments, including chromosome 9 orphons, were left out of the earlier analysis of some 640 of the donors. When HLA alleles, especially DR and DQ, strongly co-occurred, TCR associations were difficult to assign to individual alleles. In vitro tests confirmed that a few of the cytomegalovirus-associated TCR beta chains recognize cytomegalovirus antigens. At a false discovery rate of 0.05, a later analysis linked 16,951 TCR beta sequences to specific HLA alleles. In an earlier analysis of about 540 of the donors, most TCR beta V segments were observed in productive rearrangements about 90% or about 30% of the time, broadly matching IMGT annotations. Because HLA typing was unavailable for some donors at each locus, only the typed subset was used in association tests. The authors suggested that the approach could potentially be extended to other disease states and immunological phenotypes. According to a later genetic analysis, donors in an Asian-associated ancestry cluster had fewer N-insertions in productive TCRs than the approximately 650-donor mean. In this cohort, only TCR beta chains were sequenced, and detectable features were limited by the absence of alpha or paired-chain data. A later genetic analysis associated a missense DCLRE1C variant with V-gene and J-gene trimming of TCR beta chains, and an independent cohort replicated the association. In a later analysis, HLA-associated TCR beta chains showed more clonal expansion and lower generation probabilities than non-associated chains that were equally common. Correlated functional status among segregating V segments might reflect linkage disequilibrium, but an unknown experimental factor could not be ruled out.

The library was prepared using the immunoSEQ multiplex PCR assay. For the multiplex PCR, a mixture combining 60 forward primers for TCR Vbeta segments and 13 reverse primers for TCR Jbeta segments was used. The CDR3 region of rearranged TCR beta genes was amplified from genomic DNA with a multiplex PCR assay. Amplified TCR beta libraries were sequenced as 87-base-pair reads on the Illumina HiSeq System. The study's processing was this. A later analysis tallied around 80 million unique TCR beta chains across the 610 or so repertoires, and approximately 11 million of those chains were shared by two or more donors. Raw reads were error-corrected and collapsed into unique sequences by a nearest-neighbor algorithm in which closely related sequences were merged to remove PCR and sequencing errors. CDR3 sequences were aligned to IMGT reference sequences to assign V, D and J gene segments. For a sequence to be retained, a match of at least six nucleotides to both a V gene segment and a J gene segment was required. Rearrangements were called productive when the CDR3 lacked stop codons and stayed in frame with V and J; all others were non-productive. CDR3 was defined by IMGT convention, running from the second conserved V-encoded cysteine to the conserved J-encoded phenylalanine. The earlier analysis of about 560 of the donors excluded any sequence lacking an unambiguous match to a single V gene segment. An earlier analysis of several hundred of the donors called V segments functional above 56.7% productive rearrangements and segregating when the between-donor standard deviation exceeded 5%. A statistical classification framework was built for diagnosing cytomegalovirus status from the catalog of TCR beta chain sequences. In a later analysis, TCR nucleotide sequences were compared against IMGT/GENE-DB human TR gene sequences so that V and J genes could be assigned. In a later analysis, CDR3 sequences and most-parsimonious VDJ recombination scenarios were assigned using the TCRdist pipeline. A later analysis defined each TCR beta chain by its CDR3 amino acid sequence plus V-gene family, and excluded reads lacking a unique V-gene family. As a way to deal with suspected cross-contamination and a sequencing artifact, a later analysis dropped approximately 590 nucleotide sequences that were highly shared and had low generation probability. A later analysis calculated a clonal expansion index for each public chain from normalized within-repertoire ranks of inferred template counts. Generation probabilities in a later analysis came from a VDJ recombination model fitted to out-of-frame rearrangements, and those results were checked against IGoR. In a later analysis, hypergeometric tests were used to score TCR-TCR, TCR-HLA and TCR-CMV co-occurrence, with a repertoire-size bias correction applied to TCR pairs. In a later analysis, false discovery rates were estimated by permuting HLA or CMV assignments 20 times. In a later analysis, co-occurring TCRs were grouped using DBSCAN, and TCRdist sequence similarity was added for clustering within HLA-allele-positive subsets. Co-occurrence clustering excluded repertoires with fewer than 30,000 or more than 120,000 public chains, plus five with anomalous nucleotide sharing. TCRdb retrieved this table from immuneACCESS and kept in-frame rearrangements only. Not all clones are present; in checked studies, unresolved V genes account for under half, and no reason is known for the remainder. V and J calls and clone size are as listed in that table; D and trimming were resolved from the DNA. For this sample there are under 200,000 clones; 75% to 90% appear just once. The ten largest clones take up around 5% of the sample.

In the germline V gene (reference sequence), CDR1 corresponds to SEHNR and CDR2 to FQNEAQ. Including the terminal cysteine and phenylalanine, the CDR3 comprises 13 residues. Here the CDR3 DNA is all that survives: 39 bases in frame from base 1. V is reduced by 6 bases and J by 3 bases, leaving a spacing of 11 bases between them. The cohort comprised 550 to 700 healthy bone marrow donors. Cohort members were all nominally healthy when sampled, although unrecorded immune exposures were likely present. The donor was CMV seronegative and was included in the group of 352 seronegative cohort members. A peripheral blood sample was provided by each donor, and peripheral blood mononuclear cells were used for TCR beta sequencing. The Qiagen DNeasy Blood Extraction Kit was used to extract genomic DNA from the blood cell samples. As to this clone: There is no known antigen for this receptor. Per-base qualities were not stored, and no clone one base away is much larger.

The receptor was isolated from a man aged 30 to 45 in good health and CMV-seronegative. The rearrangement combines TRBV7-9 with TRBJ1-2; TRBD1 is a weak D gene call, 6 bases matching. Input material: PBMCs. The nucleotides are TGTGCCAGCAGTGAACAGGGATACTATGGCTACACCTTC. It is translated as CASSEQGYYGYTF.